The 16 T cell receptor beta chains reported below all come from one sample, sequenced in a study of graft-versus-host responses after intestinal transplantation (TCRdb year 2021). For these receptors, no antigen is known. Preparation of the library involved the immunoSEQ multiplex PCR assay. TCRdb re-hosts the immuneACCESS table, in-frame sequences only. Its copies lack some clones; in the studies checked, an unresolved V gene accounts for under half of them, and the cause for the rest is not known. A total of roughly 69,000 clones appear in this sample, roughly nine tenths of them only once. The ten largest clones add up to approximately 1.5% of the sample. What the time point label conveys for this sample: cells obtained before transplantation from donor or recipient. The sample consisted of unstimulated CD8+ T cells sorted from spleen or lymph node cells, taken before transplant. These receptors were taken from a human donor who was the organ donor for an intestinal transplant.

Note on this clone: Here the CDR3 omits its conserved ending phenylalanine or tryptophan, so a read error is the likely source. The genes are TRBV7-8 and TRBJ1-2; D gene unclear. The germline gives CDR1 SGHVS, CDR2 FQNEAQ. This CDR3 spans 16 amino acids. V was trimmed by 2 bases and J by 1 base, leaving 14 bases between them. The CDR3 nucleotides read TGTGCCAGCAGCTTACGGGGAGAAGAATATAACTATGGCTACACCCTC. It specifies CASSLRGEEYNYGYTL.

In this sample, this clone turned up a few times. The CDR3 bases are TGTGCCAGCAGTTATGCACAGCTGGGCACTAATGAAAAACTGTTTTTT. Its protein product is CASSYAQLGTNEKLFF. The chain employs TRBV6-5 and TRBJ1-4; no definite D call. V was clipped by 3 bases and J by 2 bases, with 13 bases between them. Germline V gene sequence: CDR1 MNHEY, CDR2 SVGAGI. This CDR3 spans 16 amino acids.

This chain joins TRBV7-9 and TRBJ2-1; D gene unclear. The CDR3 is 13 residues long. CDR1 and CDR2 from the germline V gene are SEHNR and FQNEAQ (reference sequence). Trimming took 7 bases from V and 2 from J, leaving 9 bases between them. CDR3 sequence reads: CASKSAPYNEQFF. CDR3 in DNA: TGTGCCAGCAAAAGCGCCCCCTACAATGAGCAGTTCTTC.

This chain links TRBV13 with TRBJ2-7, with 8 bases lining up with TRBD2. CDR1 is PRHDT, CDR2 FYEKMQ, per germline (reference sequence). V lost 5 bases and J lost 6; bases outside the gene matches: 15. This CDR3 has 16 amino acids. This CDR3 is CASSGGETGGPREQYF. CDR3 in DNA: TGTGCCAGCAGCGGGGGGGAAACGGGAGGGCCCCGCGAGCAGTACTTC.

The chain combines TRBV5-6 with TRBJ2-1, with TRBD2 matching 8 bases. The CDR3 is 12 residues long. Trimming at V came to 4 bases and at J to 8 bases, leaving 2 bases not matched to a gene. Per germline, CDR1 SGHDT and CDR2 YYEEEE. The CDR3 region is CASSPGGDEQFF. CDR3 nucleotides: TGTGCCAGCAGCCCGGGGGGGGATGAGCAGTTCTTC.

This clone was seen just once. The CDR3 reads CASSQDLASPYNEQFF. The CDR3 nucleotides are TGCGCCAGCAGCCAAGATCTAGCGTCCCCCTACAATGAGCAGTTCTTC. V and J are TRBV4-1 and TRBJ2-1; TRBD2 might be the D (6 bases). The V end lost 0 bases, the J end lost 2 bases, and 11 bases lay between the germline ends. Germline V lookup: CDR1 MGHRA, CDR2 YSYEKL. The CDR3 is 16 amino acids.

V is TRBV11-2 and J is TRBJ2-2; 9 nucleotides line up with TRBD1. Per germline, CDR1 SGHAT and CDR2 FQNNGV. The V gene end was trimmed by 3 bases and the J gene end by 3 bases; junction bases not matched to a gene: 8. The CDR3 is 17 amino acids. The CDR3 bases are TGTGCCAGCAGCTTTTATGGGACAGGGTACTACACCGGGGAGCTGTTTTTT. This sequence encodes CASSFYGTGYYTGELFF.

V and J are TRBV5-6 and TRBJ2-3, with D possibly TRBD2 on 5 matching bases. Trimming removed 4 bases at V and 6 bases at J, with 12 bases between. The CDR3 runs to 13 residues. Germline CDR1 reads SGHDT; CDR2 reads YYEEEE. The CDR3 loop is CASSAGPIDTQYF. The CDR3 DNA reads as TGTGCCAGCAGCGCGGGTCCTATCGATACGCAGTATTTT.

The rearrangement uses TRBV19 and TRBJ1-1; D is uncertain. Trimming cost V 3 bases and J 6 bases, with 11 bases left between them. The CDR3 has 13 residues. Germline values: CDR1 LNHDA, CDR2 SQIVND (reference sequence). The CDR3 spells CASSMGGKAEAFF. The CDR3 nucleotides read TGTGCCAGTAGTATGGGAGGGAAAGCTGAAGCTTTCTTT. Full variable domain (missing parts from reference TRBV19 and TRBJ1-1): DGGITQSPKYLFRKEGQNVTLSCEQNLNHDAMYWYRQDPGQGLRLIYYSQIVNDFQKGDIAEGYSVSREKKESFPLTVTSAQKNPTAFYLCASSMGGKAEAFFGQGTRLTVV.

The J gene is TRBJ1-1, the V gene TRBV4-1, with a tentative D call TRBD1 (6 bases). V lost 4 bases and J 4 bases, leaving 25 bases between the germline ends. This CDR3 spans 18 amino acids. The germline V gene has CDR1 MGHRA and CDR2 YSYEKL. The CDR3 sequence: CASSLKSGIPTGRTEAFF. The CDR3 DNA is TGCGCCAGCAGCCTCAAAAGCGGCATCCCTACAGGGCGCACTGAAGCTTTCTTT.

This chain joins TRBV4-1 and TRBJ2-2; maybe TRBD1 (5 bases). The CDR3 is 14 amino acids. The V end lost 5 bases, the J end lost 5 bases, and 12 bases lay between the germline ends. Germline V gene sequence: CDR1 MGHRA, CDR2 YSYEKL. CDR3 loop: CASSLDSSTGELFF. The CDR3 DNA reads TGCGCCAGCAGCTTAGACAGCAGTACCGGGGAGCTGTTTTTT.

The J gene is TRBJ1-3, the V gene TRBV5-4; D uncertain. Per germline, CDR1 SGHNT and CDR2 YYREEE (reference sequence). The V gene lost 2 bases and the J gene lost 3 bases, with 6 bases spanning the gap. This CDR3 has 13 amino acids. The CDR3 nucleotides are TGTGCCAGCAGCTTTCGAGGTGGAAACACCATATATTTT. The encoded protein is CASSFRGGNTIYF.

The chain links TRBV2 to TRBJ2-7, with 7 bases that match TRBD1. CDR3 length equals 15 residues. Germline CDR1 SNHLY, CDR2 FYNNEI. V dropped 2 bases and J dropped 2; count of bases not matched to a gene: 6. In nucleotides, the CDR3 is TGTGCCAGCAGTGAAAGACAGGGATTACCCTACGAGCAGTACTTC. The encoded protein is CASSERQGLPYEQYF.

The chain joins TRBV11-2 to TRBJ2-5; possible D gene TRBD2, 6 bases. V was trimmed by 3 bases and J by 2 bases, leaving 10 bases between them. The CDR3 is 14 residues long. Germline V gives CDR1 SGHAT, CDR2 FQNNGV. Here the CDR3 DNA reads TGTGCCAGCAGCTTCGGCGGGACTCAAGAGACCCAGTACTTC. It codes for CASSFGGTQETQYF.

The chain uses TRBV7-3 and TRBJ2-7; 13 positions match TRBD2. Unmatched junction bases numbered 14, after V lost 0 bases and J lost 3 bases. Germline V gives CDR1 SGHTA, CDR2 FQGTGA. This CDR3 has 20 amino acids. The CDR3 sequence: CASSLTPFQGLAGKGYEQYF. The DNA for the CDR3 is TGTGCCAGCAGCTTAACGCCCTTCCAGGGACTAGCGGGAAAAGGCTACGAGCAGTACTTC. Using reference TRBV7-3 and TRBJ2-7 for the parts outside the CDR3, the full variable domain is GAGVSQTPSNKVTEKGKYVELRCDPISGHTALYWYRQSLGQGPEFLIYFQGTGAADDSGLPNDRFFAVRPEGSVSTLKIQRTERGDSAVYLCASSLTPFQGLAGKGYEQYFGPGTRLTVT.

V is TRBV7-9 and J is TRBJ2-5; 10 bases are shared with TRBD2. CDR1 is SEHNR, CDR2 FQNEAQ, per germline (reference sequence). This CDR3 region has 17 residues. J was trimmed by 4 bases and V by 5 bases; bases with no gene match: 13. The CDR3 bases are TGTGCCAGCAGCCCTAGCGGTCTAGCGGGAGTAAGAGAGACCCAGTACTTC. Translating gives CASSPSGLAGVRETQYF.